This T cell receptor (beta chain) was sequenced in a study of blood T cell repertoires in COVID-19. Study-level information: T cells, B-cell-depleted T cells, or PBMCs supplied cDNA or gDNA.

TCRdb's copy holds only in-frame clones and misses some; the assay was immunoSEQ multiplex PCR. The repertoire has 270,000 or so clones, 75% to 90% of them found once; the top ten carry roughly 4.5%. The germline CDR1 and CDR2 sequences are MNHEY and SMNVEV (reference sequence). The length of the CDR3 is 17 residues. V lost 5 bases and J lost 6; bases outside the gene matches: 15. Specimen: peripheral blood. The chain joins TRBV27 to TRBJ1-5; 8 nucleotides match TRBD1. This clonotype was sampled from a woman in her 40s who had recovered from COVID-19. Here the CDR3 DNA reads TGTGCCAGCAGTCCCCAGAAACCTACAGGGGGAGGTCAGCCCCAGCATTTT. It encodes CASSPQKPTGGGQPQHF.